This TCR beta chain was sequenced during a study of spatial heterogeneity in lung cancer. Overall study context: Sequenced were any available follow-up PBMC samples, which had been obtained a median of approximately 23 months after resection.

The length of the CDR3 is 18 residues. V was clipped by 1 base and J by 1 base, with 18 bases between them. The germline V gene encodes CDR1 SGHTA and CDR2 FQGTGA. Many counts were recorded for this clonotype. TCRdb itself ran the 5' RACE reads through MiXCR, one entry per CDR3 protein. The repertoire holds approximately 110,000 distinct CDR3 sequences, with approximately 10% as singletons. Time point: blood at routine non-recurrence follow-up after resection. The sequenced material consisted of unsorted whole RNA from tumor, nontumor lung or frozen PBMC. The sequence came from a female donor with early-stage non-small cell lung cancer. The specimen was PBMCs, collected at follow-up. The chain uses TRBV7-3 and TRBJ2-3; perhaps TRBD2 as D (6 bases). The CDR3 sequence is CASSLKPVALARTDTQYF. As DNA, the CDR3 is TGTGCCAGCAGCTTAAAGCCCGTCGCACTAGCCCGCACAGATACGCAGTATTTT.